This record covers a single TCR beta chain. This CDR3 contains 12 residues. Germline-derived CDR1 and CDR2 are SEHNR and FQNEAQ (reference sequence). Trimming at V came to 6 bases and at J to 8 bases, leaving 4 bases not matched to a gene. This sample was taken from a study of blood T cell repertoires in COVID-19. For the study at large: Samples of COVID-19 (acute and convalescent) were obtained from the United States, Italy and Spain. In each case, the material was cDNA or gDNA derived from T cells, B-cell-depleted T cells, or PBMCs.

The authors' processing: Scientists estimated how many nucleated cells there were by amplifying reference gene primers. The assay was immunoSEQ multiplex PCR, and TCRdb's table has in-frame clones only and misses some. Clone size and the V and J calls come from that table; the DNA yielded D and trimming. The table has 200,000 to 250,000 clones, roughly 85% seen once. Sequencing used peripheral blood. The V call is TRBV7-9, the J call TRBJ1-2; 9 nucleotides match TRBD1. The source of this sequence is a man aged 35-49 years with acute or convalescent COVID-19. CDR3 sequence reads: CASRGTGLGYTF. In DNA, the CDR3 is TGTGCCAGCAGAGGGACAGGGTTAGGCTACACCTTC.